This entry describes one TCR beta chain. The data originate from a study of TIL therapy for anti-PD-1-resistant metastatic lung cancer. In the study overall: Tumors had a median PD-L1 proportion score of around 6.4%.

Time point of the sample: pre-treatment sample, taken before nivolumab and TIL therapy. The immunoSEQ assay was v3. TCRdb's copy holds only in-frame clones and misses some; the assay was immunoSEQ multiplex PCR. The sample has about 60,000 clones, roughly two thirds seen once. The CDR3 length is 14 residues. The ends were cut back, 8 bases at V and 0 bases at J, with 14 bases in the middle. CDR1 SQVTM and CDR2 ANQGSEA come from the germline V gene. The TCR comes from a person aged 25 to 80 with non-small cell lung cancer. The rearrangement uses TRBV29-1 and TRBJ2-1; possibly TRBD1 for D (6 bases). This specimen was blood, taken at baseline. The CDR3 loop is CSTRDTSSYNEQFF. The CDR3 nucleotides are TGCAGCACCCGGGACACTAGCTCCTACAATGAGCAGTTCTTC.